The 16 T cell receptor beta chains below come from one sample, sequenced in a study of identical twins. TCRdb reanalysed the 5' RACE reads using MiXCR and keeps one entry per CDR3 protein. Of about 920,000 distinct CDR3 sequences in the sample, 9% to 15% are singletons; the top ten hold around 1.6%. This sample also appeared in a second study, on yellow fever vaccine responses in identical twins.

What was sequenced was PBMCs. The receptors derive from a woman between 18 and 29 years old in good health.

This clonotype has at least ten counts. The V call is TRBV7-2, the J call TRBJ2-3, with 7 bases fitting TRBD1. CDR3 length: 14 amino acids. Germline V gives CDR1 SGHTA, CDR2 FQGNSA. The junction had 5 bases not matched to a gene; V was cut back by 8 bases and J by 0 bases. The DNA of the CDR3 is TGTGCCAGCCGACAGGGTCCTAGCACAGATACGCAGTATTTT. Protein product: CASRQGPSTDTQYF.

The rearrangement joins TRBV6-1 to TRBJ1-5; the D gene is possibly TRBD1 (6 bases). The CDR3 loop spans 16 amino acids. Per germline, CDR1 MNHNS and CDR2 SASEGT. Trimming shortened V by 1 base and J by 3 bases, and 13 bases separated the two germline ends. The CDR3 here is CASSEGLGATNQPQHF. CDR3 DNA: TGTGCCAGCAGTGAAGGGCTGGGGGCGACCAATCAGCCCCAGCATTTT.

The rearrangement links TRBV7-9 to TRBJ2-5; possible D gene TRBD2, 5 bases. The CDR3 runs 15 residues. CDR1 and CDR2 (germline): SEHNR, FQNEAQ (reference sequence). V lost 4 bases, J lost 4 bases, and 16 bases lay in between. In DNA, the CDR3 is TGTGCCAGCAGCTCACAGTCCGCGCTAGCAGAGACCCAGTACTTC. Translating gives CASSSQSALAETQYF. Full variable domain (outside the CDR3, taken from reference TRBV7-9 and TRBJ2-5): DTGVSQNPRHKITKRGQNVTFRCDPISEHNRLYWYRQTLGQGPEFLTYFQNEAQLEKSRLLSDRFSAERPKGSFSTLEIQRTEQGDSAMYLCASSSQSALAETQYFGPGTRLLVL.

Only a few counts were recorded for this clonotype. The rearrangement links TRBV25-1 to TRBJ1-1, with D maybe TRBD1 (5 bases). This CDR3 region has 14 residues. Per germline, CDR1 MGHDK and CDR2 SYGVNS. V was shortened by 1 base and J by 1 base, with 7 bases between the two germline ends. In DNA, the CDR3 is TGTGCCAGCAGTGAATGGGGCAAGAACACTGAAGCTTTCTTT. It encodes CASSEWGKNTEAFF.

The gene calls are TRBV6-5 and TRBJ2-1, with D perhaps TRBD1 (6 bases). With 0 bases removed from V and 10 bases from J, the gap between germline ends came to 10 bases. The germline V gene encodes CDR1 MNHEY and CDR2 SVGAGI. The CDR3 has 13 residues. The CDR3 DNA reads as TGTGCCAGCAGTTACTCACAGGGTAGAGAGCAGTTCTTC. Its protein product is CASSYSQGREQFF.

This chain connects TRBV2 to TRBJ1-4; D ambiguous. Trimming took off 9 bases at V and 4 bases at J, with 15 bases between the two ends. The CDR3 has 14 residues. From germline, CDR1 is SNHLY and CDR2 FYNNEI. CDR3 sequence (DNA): TGTGCCAGTGGGGAGACTTACTTTAATGAAAAACTGTTTTTT. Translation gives CASGETYFNEKLFF.

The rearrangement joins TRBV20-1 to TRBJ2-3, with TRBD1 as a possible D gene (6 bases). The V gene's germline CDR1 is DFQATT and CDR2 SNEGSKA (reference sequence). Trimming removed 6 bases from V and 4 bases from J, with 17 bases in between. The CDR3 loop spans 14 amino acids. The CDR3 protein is CSARGSVRADTQYF. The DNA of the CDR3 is TGCAGTGCCAGGGGTAGTGTAAGGGCAGATACGCAGTATTTT.

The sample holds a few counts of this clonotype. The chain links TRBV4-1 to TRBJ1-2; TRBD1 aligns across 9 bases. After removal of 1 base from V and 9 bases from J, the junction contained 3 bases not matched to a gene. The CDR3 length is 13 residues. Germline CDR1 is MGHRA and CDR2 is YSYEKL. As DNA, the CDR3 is TGCGCCAGCAGCCAAGCAGGACAGGGGCGCTACACCTTC. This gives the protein CASSQAGQGRYTF.

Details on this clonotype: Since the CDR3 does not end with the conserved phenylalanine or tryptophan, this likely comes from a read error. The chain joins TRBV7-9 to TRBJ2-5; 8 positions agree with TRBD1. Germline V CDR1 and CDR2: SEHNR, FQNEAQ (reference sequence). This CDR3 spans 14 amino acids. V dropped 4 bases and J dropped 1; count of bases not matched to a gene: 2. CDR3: CASSSGTGQETQYY. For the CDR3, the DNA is TGTGCCAGCAGCTCCGGGACAGGCCAAGAGACCCAGTACTAC.

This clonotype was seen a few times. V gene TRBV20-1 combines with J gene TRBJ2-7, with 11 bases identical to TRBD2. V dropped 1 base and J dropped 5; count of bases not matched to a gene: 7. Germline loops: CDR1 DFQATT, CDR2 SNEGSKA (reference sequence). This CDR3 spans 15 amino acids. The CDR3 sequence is CSARGLAGGLDEQYF. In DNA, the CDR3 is TGCAGTGCTAGAGGGTTAGCGGGAGGGTTGGACGAGCAGTACTTC.

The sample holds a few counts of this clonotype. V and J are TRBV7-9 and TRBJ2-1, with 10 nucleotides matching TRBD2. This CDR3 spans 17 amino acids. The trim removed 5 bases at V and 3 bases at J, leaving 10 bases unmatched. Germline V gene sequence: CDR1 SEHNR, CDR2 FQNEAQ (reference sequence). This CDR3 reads CASSPRTSGANYNEQFF. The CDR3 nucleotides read TGTGCCAGCAGCCCCCGGACTAGCGGAGCCAACTACAATGAGCAGTTCTTC.

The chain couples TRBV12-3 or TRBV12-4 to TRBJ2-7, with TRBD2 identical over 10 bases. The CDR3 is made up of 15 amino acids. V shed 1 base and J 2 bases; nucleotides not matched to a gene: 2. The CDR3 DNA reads TGTGCCAGCAGTTTAGGTAGCGGGAGGCCCTACGAGCAGTACTTC. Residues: CASSLGSGRPYEQYF.

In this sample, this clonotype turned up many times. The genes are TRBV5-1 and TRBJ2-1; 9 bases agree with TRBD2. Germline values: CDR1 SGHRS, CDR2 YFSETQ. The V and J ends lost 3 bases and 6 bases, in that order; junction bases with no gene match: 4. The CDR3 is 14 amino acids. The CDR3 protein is CASSSLAGSNEQFF. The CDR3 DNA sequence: TGCGCCAGCAGCTCACTAGCGGGCAGCAATGAGCAGTTCTTC. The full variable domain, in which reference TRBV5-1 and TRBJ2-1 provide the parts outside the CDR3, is KAGVTQTPRYLIKTRGQQVTLSCSPISGHRSVSWYQQTPGQGLQFLFEYFSETQRNKGNFPGRFSGRQFSNSRSEMNVSTLELGDSALYLCASSSLAGSNEQFFGPGTRLTVL.

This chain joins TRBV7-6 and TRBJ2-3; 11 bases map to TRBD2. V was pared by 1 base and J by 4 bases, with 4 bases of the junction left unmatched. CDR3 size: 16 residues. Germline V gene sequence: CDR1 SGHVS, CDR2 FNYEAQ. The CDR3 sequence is CASSLELAGGADTQYF. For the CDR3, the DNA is TGTGCCAGCAGCTTAGAGTTAGCGGGAGGGGCAGATACGCAGTATTTT.

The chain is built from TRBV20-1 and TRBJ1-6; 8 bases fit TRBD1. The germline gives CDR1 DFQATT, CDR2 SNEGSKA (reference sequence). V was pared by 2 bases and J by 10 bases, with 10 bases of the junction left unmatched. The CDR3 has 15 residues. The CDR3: CSARYTTGADSPLHF. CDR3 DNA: TGCAGTGCTAGATACACGACAGGGGCGGACTCACCCCTCCACTTT.

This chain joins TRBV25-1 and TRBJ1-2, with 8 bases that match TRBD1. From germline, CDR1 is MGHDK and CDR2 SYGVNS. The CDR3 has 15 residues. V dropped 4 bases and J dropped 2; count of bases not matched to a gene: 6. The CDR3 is CASSAYRGANYGYTF. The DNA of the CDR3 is TGTGCCAGCAGTGCCTACAGGGGGGCGAACTATGGCTACACCTTC.